This T cell receptor (beta chain) was documented in a study of beta chain features in type 1 diabetes. Study results and limitations: TCRB CDR3s were moderately but significantly shorter in Type 1 diabetes patients in all four CD4+ subsets.

Donors underwent one heparinised blood draw, around 100 mL on average. Sorted cells reached over 95% purity in every population. This CDR3 comprises 14 residues. Per germline, CDR1 SGHNT and CDR2 YYREEE (reference sequence). The V and J ends lost 4 bases and 4 bases respectively, with 12 bases between them. Every bit of the isolated RNA underwent reverse transcription, so sequencing read expressed TCRB transcripts. The protocol was immunoSEQ multiplex PCR, while the TCRdb copy is restricted to in-frame clones and leaves out a portion. The table lists some 150,000 clones, approximately 9.8% of them singletons. As for this clone: Its specificity is not known.

The chain links TRBV5-4 to TRBJ1-5; a possible D gene is TRBD1 (6 bases). The sequenced material came from central memory CD4+ T cells from blood. The clonotype originates from a middle-aged woman in good health. This chain's CDR3 is CASSIGGRNQPQHF. CDR3 DNA: TGTGCCAGCAGCATTGGGGGCAGGAATCAGCCCCAGCATTTT.